This T cell receptor (beta chain) stems from a study of cytomegalovirus exposure and HLA in healthy donors. The germline V and J ends were trimmed by 6 bases and 7 bases, with 11 bases remaining between them. There are 12 residues in the CDR3. The germline CDR1 and CDR2 sequences are LNHDA and SQIVND (reference sequence). Notes on the study in general: Most TCR beta V segments were productive about 90% or about 30% of the time in an earlier analysis. In a later analysis, several top co-occurrence clusters appeared linked to parvovirus B19, influenza, CMV and Epstein-Barr virus.

Researchers ran the PCR with 60 Vbeta and 13 Jbeta primers. Original methodology: In a later analysis, approximately 80 million unique TCR beta chains included roughly 11 million shared by two or more donors. Produced via immunoSEQ multiplex PCR; TCRdb's table is partial and in-frame only. That table supplies the V and J calls and clone size; D and trimming were determined from the DNA. The sample shows some 80,000 clones, 78% of them seen only once. Points on this clone: Its antigen is unidentified.

This TCR was sampled from a man aged 18 to 30 in good health and CMV-seropositive. The specimen sequenced was PBMCs. The V gene is TRBV19, the J gene TRBJ2-3; D is unclear. The CDR3 coding sequence is TGTGCCAGTAGCTCCACCCTAAATACGCAGTATTTT. It specifies CASSSTLNTQYF. Supplemented by reference TRBV19 and TRBJ2-3, the full variable domain reads DGGITQSPKYLFRKEGQNVTLSCEQNLNHDAMYWYRQDPGQGLRLIYYSQIVNDFQKGDIAEGYSVSREKKESFPLTVTSAQKNPTAFYLCASSSTLNTQYFGPGTRLTVL.